This T cell receptor (beta chain) was profiled in a study of low-dose radiotherapy and immunotherapy resistance in tumors. This clonotype was recorded many times. Germline V gives CDR1 LGHNA, CDR2 YNFKEQ. Trimming removed 1 base from V and 4 bases from J, with 15 bases in between. There are 16 residues in the CDR3. Primers targeting TRAV and TRBV primed first-strand cDNA, covering alpha and beta chains. A 20-cycle PCR with a constant-region primer and V-primer adapter amplified TCRs. TCRdb used MiXCR to reprocess the reads, holding one entry per CDR3 protein. The table has roughly 95,000 distinct CDR3 sequences, roughly 20% seen once; the top ten hold about 13%. Sample time point: after trial treatment. Treatment meaning: LDRT plus nivolumab, ipilimumab, low-dose cyclophosphamide and aspirin (RACIN trial).

The rearrangement links TRBV4-2 to TRBJ2-3; tentative D call: TRBD2 (6 bases). This specimen was PBMCs, taken after low-dose radiotherapy plus immunotherapy. The clonotype comes from a female donor with ovarian cancer. CDR3 DNA: TGTGCCAGCAGCCAAGGATGGGTGGGAGGAGCAGATACGCAGTATTTT. Its protein is CASSQGWVGGADTQYF.